These T cell receptor beta chains were read from a single sample in a study of cytomegalovirus exposure and HLA in healthy donors. Repertoires were generated with immunoSEQ multiplex PCR, while TCRdb's copy carries only in-frame clones and drops some. This table has 150,000 to 200,000 clones, approximately 89% appearing once. Sequencing input: PBMCs. The receptor source for this set is a man aged 18 to 29 in good health and CMV-seropositive. Each CDR3 is given with its conserved first and last residue. The order of the fields is V gene, J gene, D gene, clone size, CDR3 DNA, CDR3 protein. D genes are given only for firm matches. Clone size is shown for a subset of rows, as once, few, many or a class of expanded clone.

v_gene: TRBV7-8; j_gene: TRBJ1-5; d_gene: -; abundance: few; CDR3nt: TGTGCCAGCAGCTTAGAAGGGGGCAATCAGCCCCAGCATTTT; CDR3aa: CASSLEGGNQPQHF
v_gene: TRBV5-4; j_gene: TRBJ2-7; d_gene: -; abundance: -; CDR3nt: TGTGCCAGCAGCTTGGCTCTGGGGGCTCAAGAGCAGTACTTC; CDR3aa: CASSLALGAQEQYF
v_gene: TRBV2; j_gene: TRBJ2-3; d_gene: TRBD2; abundance: -; CDR3nt: TGTGCCAGCAGTGTTAGGGCGGGGGGCGCGGATACGCAGTATTTT; CDR3aa: CASSVRAGGADTQYF
v_gene: TRBV11-2; j_gene: TRBJ1-2; d_gene: TRBD1; abundance: few; CDR3nt: TGTGCCAGCAGCTTTACAGGGGGCTATGGCTACACCTTC; CDR3aa: CASSFTGGYGYTF
v_gene: TRBV5-1; j_gene: TRBJ2-7; d_gene: TRBD1; abundance: -; CDR3nt: TGCGCCAGCAGCTTTGGGACAGGGGGCTCCCTACGTGGGGGGAACTTC; CDR3aa: CASSFGTGGSLRGGNF
v_gene: TRBV19; j_gene: TRBJ2-3; d_gene: -; abundance: -; CDR3nt: TGTGCCAGTAGTGTAGGGGGGGGGCGTGATACGCAGTATTTT; CDR3aa: CASSVGGGRDTQYF
v_gene: TRBV7-2; j_gene: TRBJ2-3; d_gene: TRBD2; abundance: -; CDR3nt: TGTGCCAGCAGAAACAGGGTGACTAGCGGGAGTGATACGCAGTATTTT; CDR3aa: CASRNRVTSGSDTQYF
v_gene: TRBV9; j_gene: TRBJ1-1; d_gene: -; abundance: -; CDR3nt: TGTGCCAGCAGGGGGCTGGGGGGGTCTGAAGCTTTCTTT; CDR3aa: CASRGLGGSEAFF
v_gene: TRBV27; j_gene: TRBJ2-7; d_gene: -; abundance: -; CDR3nt: TGTGCCAGCAGTTTATCTTCTAGTAGCGAGCAGTACTTC; CDR3aa: CASSLSSSSEQYF
v_gene: TRBV4-1; j_gene: TRBJ1-6; d_gene: -; abundance: few; CDR3nt: TGCGCCAGCAGCCAAGACCCCTGGGCAGCATCCAGCTCCTATAATTCACCCCTCCACTTT; CDR3aa: CASSQDPWAASSSYNSPLHF
v_gene: TRBV7-3; j_gene: TRBJ2-3; d_gene: -; abundance: -; CDR3nt: TGTGCCAGCAGCCCGGGATCCACAGATACGCAGTATTTT; CDR3aa: CASSPGSTDTQYF
v_gene: TRBV4-3; j_gene: TRBJ2-1; d_gene: TRBD2; abundance: -; CDR3nt: TGCGCCAGCAGCCAAGGATGGGAGGGCCGTGAGCAGTTCTTC; CDR3aa: CASSQGWEGREQFF
v_gene: TRBV29-1; j_gene: TRBJ2-1; d_gene: TRBD2; abundance: -; CDR3nt: TGCAGCGTTAGTCGGGGGGGCTACAATGAGCAGTTCTTC; CDR3aa: CSVSRGGYNEQFF
v_gene: TRBV27; j_gene: TRBJ2-1; d_gene: -; abundance: -; CDR3nt: TGTGCCAGCAGGGACAGCGTGTACAATGAGCAGTTCTTC; CDR3aa: CASRDSVYNEQFF
v_gene: TRBV6-4; j_gene: TRBJ2-3; d_gene: TRBD1; abundance: -; CDR3nt: TGTGCCAGCAGTCATACAGGGGGAAGCACAGATACGCAGTATTTT; CDR3aa: CASSHTGGSTDTQYF
v_gene: TRBV7-9; j_gene: TRBJ1-2; d_gene: TRBD1; abundance: -; CDR3nt: TGTGCCAGCAACCTATTGGGACAGGGGGACTATGGCTACACCTTC; CDR3aa: CASNLLGQGDYGYTF
v_gene: TRBV4-2; j_gene: TRBJ1-6; d_gene: -; abundance: -; CDR3nt: TGTGCCAGCAGCCAAGGGAGCAGGGAACGTTCACCCCTCCACTTT; CDR3aa: CASSQGSRERSPLHF
v_gene: TRBV19; j_gene: TRBJ1-1; d_gene: TRBD1; abundance: -; CDR3nt: TGTGCCAGTCAGACAGGGATGAACACTGAAACTTTCTTT; CDR3aa: CASQTGMNTETFF
v_gene: TRBV5-6; j_gene: TRBJ1-1; d_gene: -; abundance: once; CDR3nt: TGTGCCAGCAGCTTGGGGGGGGTAGCGAACACTGAAGCTTTCTTT; CDR3aa: CASSLGGVANTEAFF
v_gene: TRBV9; j_gene: TRBJ2-7; d_gene: -; abundance: -; CDR3nt: TGTGCCAGCCGGCGGTCTCCCCTCGAGCAGTACTTC; CDR3aa: CASRRSPLEQYF
v_gene: TRBV28; j_gene: TRBJ2-1; d_gene: -; abundance: -; CDR3nt: TGTGCCAGCAGGGGGGCTGGATCCTACAATGAGCAGTTCTTC; CDR3aa: CASRGAGSYNEQFF
v_gene: TRBV29-1; j_gene: TRBJ2-7; d_gene: -; abundance: -; CDR3nt: TGCAGCGTTGAAGGCAGGGCCCCCTACGAGCAGTACTTC; CDR3aa: CSVEGRAPYEQYF
v_gene: TRBV4-3; j_gene: TRBJ2-2; d_gene: TRBD2; abundance: -; CDR3nt: TGCGCCAGCAGCGGGGGGGGAGTAGTGAAAGGTCCCGGGGAGCTGTTTTTT; CDR3aa: CASSGGGVVKGPGELFF
v_gene: TRBV18; j_gene: TRBJ2-7; d_gene: TRBD2; abundance: -; CDR3nt: TGTGCCAGCTCAAATGCCAGCGGGAGATGGTACGAGCAGTACTTC; CDR3aa: CASSNASGRWYEQYF
v_gene: TRBV5-4; j_gene: TRBJ2-7; d_gene: -; abundance: -; CDR3nt: TGTGCCAGCAGCTCGGGACTCCACGAGCAGTACTTC; CDR3aa: CASSSGLHEQYF
v_gene: TRBV18; j_gene: TRBJ2-7; d_gene: TRBD2; abundance: -; CDR3nt: TGTGCCAGCTCACCGGGCGGGGGAAACGAGCAGTACTTC; CDR3aa: CASSPGGGNEQYF
v_gene: TRBV9; j_gene: TRBJ2-1; d_gene: TRBD2; abundance: -; CDR3nt: TGTGCCAGCAGCGTAGGCAGCGGGAGCTCCTACAATGAGCAGTTCTTC; CDR3aa: CASSVGSGSSYNEQFF
v_gene: TRBV7-9; j_gene: TRBJ2-3; d_gene: -; abundance: -; CDR3nt: TGTGCCAGCGGTAGCTCGAGTTCGACAGATACGCAGTATTTT; CDR3aa: CASGSSSSTDTQYF
v_gene: TRBV10-3; j_gene: TRBJ1-2; d_gene: TRBD1; abundance: once; CDR3nt: TGTGCCATCAGTGTACAGGGGTACGAAGGCTACACCTTC; CDR3aa: CAISVQGYEGYTF
v_gene: TRBV6-6; j_gene: TRBJ2-1; d_gene: TRBD2; abundance: -; CDR3nt: TGTGCCAGCACCAGGGCGGGAGACTACAATGAGCAGTTCTTC; CDR3aa: CASTRAGDYNEQFF
v_gene: TRBV7-2; j_gene: TRBJ2-2; d_gene: TRBD1; abundance: few; CDR3nt: TGTGCCAGCAGCTTGGGACAGGGGGCCGGGGAGCTGTTTTTT; CDR3aa: CASSLGQGAGELFF
v_gene: TRBV6-5; j_gene: TRBJ2-7; d_gene: -; abundance: few; CDR3nt: TGTGCCAGCAGCCGCGAGGAGGGCTACGAGCAGTACTTC; CDR3aa: CASSREEGYEQYF
v_gene: TRBV29-1; j_gene: TRBJ2-5; d_gene: TRBD2; abundance: once; CDR3nt: TGCAGCGTTCGGACTAGCCCGGAGACCCAGTACTTC; CDR3aa: CSVRTSPETQYF
v_gene: TRBV7-3; j_gene: TRBJ2-1; d_gene: TRBD1; abundance: -; CDR3nt: TGTGCCAGCAGCTCCCGAGGGGGCGGGGAGCAGTTCTTC; CDR3aa: CASSSRGGGEQFF
v_gene: TRBV4-1; j_gene: TRBJ1-1; d_gene: -; abundance: -; CDR3nt: TGCGCCAGCAGCCGCGGGGCGGGGGGGGCTGAAGCTTTCTTT; CDR3aa: CASSRGAGGAEAFF
v_gene: TRBV6-5; j_gene: TRBJ2-7; d_gene: -; abundance: many; CDR3nt: TGTGCCAGCAGTCGTCAGGTTACCTACGAGCAGTACTTC; CDR3aa: CASSRQVTYEQYF
v_gene: TRBV4-3; j_gene: TRBJ2-5; d_gene: -; abundance: few; CDR3nt: TGCGCCAGCAGCCAGGGGTTGACAGCTGAGACCCAGTACTTC; CDR3aa: CASSQGLTAETQYF
v_gene: TRBV27; j_gene: TRBJ2-7; d_gene: TRBD1; abundance: once; CDR3nt: TGTGCCAGCAGTTCCGTCGGGGACAGGGGTTGGCGCGAGCAGTACTTC; CDR3aa: CASSSVGDRGWREQYF
v_gene: TRBV5-1; j_gene: TRBJ2-3; d_gene: TRBD2; abundance: -; CDR3nt: TGCGCCAGCAGCTCGGGACTAGCGGAAAGCACAGATACGCAGTATTTT; CDR3aa: CASSSGLAESTDTQYF
v_gene: TRBV2; j_gene: TRBJ2-7; d_gene: -; abundance: once; CDR3nt: TGTGCCAGCAGCTCTCCCATCATAGGGGGAGGGTGGGAGCAGTACTTC; CDR3aa: CASSSPIIGGGWEQYF
v_gene: TRBV28; j_gene: TRBJ1-2; d_gene: -; abundance: -; CDR3nt: TGTGCCAGCAGTTTGTCTACTCCAGGAGGCTACACCTTC; CDR3aa: CASSLSTPGGYTF
v_gene: TRBV18; j_gene: TRBJ1-1; d_gene: -; abundance: few; CDR3nt: TGTGCCAGCTCACCCCTCCAGGGGGAAGCTTTCTTT; CDR3aa: CASSPLQGEAFF
v_gene: TRBV5-1; j_gene: TRBJ2-7; d_gene: -; abundance: once; CDR3nt: TGCGCCAGCAGCTTGGGGACACTCTGGCCCTACGAGCAGTACTTC; CDR3aa: CASSLGTLWPYEQYF
v_gene: TRBV18; j_gene: TRBJ2-2; d_gene: -; abundance: -; CDR3nt: TGTGCCAGCTCACCTCCCAGGTTCTCGAACACCGGGGAGCTGTTTTTT; CDR3aa: CASSPPRFSNTGELFF